The following is a TCR beta chain sequence with its context. Its antigen is currently unknown. The sample comes from a study of cytomegalovirus exposure and HLA in healthy donors. Study outcomes and limitations: Researchers reportedly found TCR beta sequences accurately predicted most subjects' HLA-A and HLA-B alleles. Association of 16,951 TCR beta sequences with HLA alleles was found at 0.05 false discovery rate in a later analysis.

The CDR3 length is 12 residues. CDR1 MDHEN and CDR2 SYDVKM come from the germline V gene. The germline V and J ends were trimmed by 8 bases and 4 bases, with 10 bases remaining between them. Amplification used 60 Vbeta primers and 13 Jbeta primers. Using immunoSEQ multiplex PCR, the repertoire was profiled, and TCRdb retains in-frame clones only, with some absent. The profile covers under 100,000 clones, with roughly 70% appearing a single time and about 3% taken by the ten largest. These donors counted as nominally healthy when sampled, but unrecorded immune exposures were likely. The receptor's source is a middle-aged man in good health and CMV-seronegative. This chain connects TRBV28 to TRBJ2-3, with D maybe TRBD2 (6 bases). Sample: PBMCs. The CDR3, as DNA: TGTGCCAGCTGGGGGAGGCCAGATACGCAGTATTTT. Encoded protein: CASWGRPDTQYF. Using reference TRBV28 and TRBJ2-3 for the parts outside the CDR3, the full variable domain is DVKVTQSSRYLVKRTGEKVFLECVQDMDHENMFWYRQDPGLGLRLIYFSYDVKMKEKGDIPEGYSVSREKKERFSLILESASTNQTSMYLCASWGRPDTQYFGPGTRLTVL.